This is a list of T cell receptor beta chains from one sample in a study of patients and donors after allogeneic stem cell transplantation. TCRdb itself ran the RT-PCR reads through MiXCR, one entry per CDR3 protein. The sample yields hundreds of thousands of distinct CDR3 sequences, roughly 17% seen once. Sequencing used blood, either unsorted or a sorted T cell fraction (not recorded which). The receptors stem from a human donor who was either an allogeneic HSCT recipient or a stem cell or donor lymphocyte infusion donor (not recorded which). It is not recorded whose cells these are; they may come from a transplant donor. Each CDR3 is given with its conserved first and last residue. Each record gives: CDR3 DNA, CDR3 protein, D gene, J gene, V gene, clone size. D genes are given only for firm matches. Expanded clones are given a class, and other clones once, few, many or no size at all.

CDR3nt: TGCGCCAGCAGCACAATGAGGAACACTGAAGCTTTCTTT; CDR3aa: CASSTMRNTEAFF; d_gene: NA; j_gene: TRBJ1-1; v_gene: TRBV5-1; abundance: few
CDR3nt: TGTGCCAGCAGTTACCCCGGACCCGCCTATGAGCAGTTCTTC; CDR3aa: CASSYPGPAYEQFF; d_gene: NA; j_gene: TRBJ2-1; v_gene: TRBV6-5; abundance: NA
CDR3nt: TGTGCCAGCAGTTTAGGACTCCGGAAGACCCAGTACTTC; CDR3aa: CASSLGLRKTQYF; d_gene: NA; j_gene: TRBJ2-5; v_gene: TRBV12-3/TRBV12-4; abundance: few
CDR3nt: TGCAGTGCTGTTATGAGAAACTATGGCTACACCTTC; CDR3aa: CSAVMRNYGYTF; d_gene: NA; j_gene: TRBJ1-2; v_gene: TRBV20-1; abundance: few
CDR3nt: TGTGCCAGCAGTTTAGGGCTAGGGGTAGAGACCCAGTACTTC; CDR3aa: CASSLGLGVETQYF; d_gene: NA; j_gene: TRBJ2-5; v_gene: TRBV12-3/TRBV12-4; abundance: few
CDR3nt: TGTGCCTGGAGTGCGGGACAGCGCGGGGAGCAGTACTTC; CDR3aa: CAWSAGQRGEQYF; d_gene: TRBD1; j_gene: TRBJ2-7; v_gene: TRBV30; abundance: NA
CDR3nt: TGTGCCAGCAGTTTAGTGGACCCTCTGGCGGGGGGCTCCTACGAGCAGTACTTC; CDR3aa: CASSLVDPLAGGSYEQYF; d_gene: TRBD2; j_gene: TRBJ2-7; v_gene: TRBV7-6; abundance: NA
CDR3nt: TGTGCCAGCAGTCTATACAGCTATGGCTACACCTTC; CDR3aa: CASSLYSYGYTF; d_gene: NA; j_gene: TRBJ1-2; v_gene: TRBV12-3/TRBV12-4; abundance: many
CDR3nt: TGCAGTGCACTACAGGTCGGGTCTTCACCCCTCCACTTT; CDR3aa: CSALQVGSSPLHF; d_gene: NA; j_gene: TRBJ1-6; v_gene: TRBV20-1; abundance: NA
CDR3nt: TGCAGTGCTAGAGGGTTCGACGAGCAGTACTTC; CDR3aa: CSARGFDEQYF; d_gene: NA; j_gene: TRBJ2-7; v_gene: TRBV20-1; abundance: few
CDR3nt: TGTGCCAGCAACCTCCGGGACAGGGCCCAGCCCCAGCATTTT; CDR3aa: CASNLRDRAQPQHF; d_gene: TRBD1; j_gene: TRBJ1-5; v_gene: TRBV6-1; abundance: NA
CDR3nt: TGCAGTGCTAGAGTGGTTCGAGCGGGAGGGCCGGGTGAGCAGTTCTTC; CDR3aa: CSARVVRAGGPGEQFF; d_gene: TRBD2; j_gene: TRBJ2-1; v_gene: TRBV20-1; abundance: NA
CDR3nt: TGCGCCAGCAATACCCCGAGCTCTGGGGCCAACGTCCTGACTTTC; CDR3aa: CASNTPSSGANVLTF; d_gene: NA; j_gene: TRBJ2-6; v_gene: TRBV10-2; abundance: few
CDR3nt: TGTGCCAGCAGTGTCGGCCGGCTCAATCAGCCCCAGCATTTT; CDR3aa: CASSVGRLNQPQHF; d_gene: NA; j_gene: TRBJ1-5; v_gene: TRBV2; abundance: NA
CDR3nt: TGTGCCACCAAAAGAGGGGGGTCCACAGATACGCAGTATTTT; CDR3aa: CATKRGGSTDTQYF; d_gene: NA; j_gene: TRBJ2-3; v_gene: TRBV24-1; abundance: few
CDR3nt: TGTGCCAGCAGCTTGGGGCAGGTGAACACCGGGGAGCTGTTTTTT; CDR3aa: CASSLGQVNTGELFF; d_gene: NA; j_gene: TRBJ2-2; v_gene: TRBV5-6; abundance: many
CDR3nt: TGTGCCAGCAGCCCAGGGCTCCCAGGGGGCGCATACCCCTCTAACTATGGCTACACCTTC; CDR3aa: CASSPGLPGGAYPSNYGYTF; d_gene: TRBD1; j_gene: TRBJ1-2; v_gene: TRBV11-2; abundance: NA
CDR3nt: TGTGCCAGCAGTTTGGGGCGAGGGCCGGGCTATGGCTACACCTTC; CDR3aa: CASSLGRGPGYGYTF; d_gene: NA; j_gene: TRBJ1-2; v_gene: TRBV12-3/TRBV12-4; abundance: NA
CDR3nt: TGCGCCAGCAGCTCCCTTATTAGGACCGGGGAGCTGTTTTTT; CDR3aa: CASSSLIRTGELFF; d_gene: NA; j_gene: TRBJ2-2; v_gene: TRBV4-3; abundance: few
CDR3nt: TGTGCCAGCAGCCAAGAAGTGGGGGGCGATGAGCAGTTCTTC; CDR3aa: CASSQEVGGDEQFF; d_gene: NA; j_gene: TRBJ2-1; v_gene: TRBV3-1; abundance: NA
CDR3nt: TGTGCCAGCAGTGAATTCGCGGCTAGCACAGATACGCAGTATTTT; CDR3aa: CASSEFAASTDTQYF; d_gene: NA; j_gene: TRBJ2-3; v_gene: TRBV2; abundance: few
CDR3nt: TGCGCCAGCAGACCGGACAGTAGGCATGAGCAGTTCTTC; CDR3aa: CASRPDSRHEQFF; d_gene: NA; j_gene: TRBJ2-1; v_gene: TRBV5-1; abundance: few
CDR3nt: TGTGCCAGCAGTTCTCAGATCAATGAGCAGTTCTTC; CDR3aa: CASSSQINEQFF; d_gene: NA; j_gene: TRBJ2-1; v_gene: TRBV6-5; abundance: few
CDR3nt: TGCAGCGTGGACGAGGGGGCAGATACGCAGTATTTT; CDR3aa: CSVDEGADTQYF; d_gene: NA; j_gene: TRBJ2-3; v_gene: TRBV29-1; abundance: NA
CDR3nt: TGTGCCAGCAGTCGAAGGACTAGCGGAAATACGCAGTATTTT; CDR3aa: CASSRRTSGNTQYF; d_gene: TRBD2; j_gene: TRBJ2-3; v_gene: TRBV6-1; abundance: few
CDR3nt: TGTGCCAGCAGTTTAGGGACTAGCGGGATTAGCTCCTACAATGAGCAGTTCTTC; CDR3aa: CASSLGTSGISSYNEQFF; d_gene: TRBD2; j_gene: TRBJ2-1; v_gene: TRBV12-3/TRBV12-4; abundance: few